The source of this TCR beta chain is a study of blood T cells in healthy people across ages. Study-wide context: Researchers report that template switching captured about one barcoded beta molecule per two T cells.

Donation came from healthy Caucasian individuals in Russia who were aged about 6 to 100. Germline values: CDR1 KGHDR, CDR2 SFDVKD. Trimming removed 8 bases from V and 4 bases from J; junction bases left unmatched: 3. The CDR3 contains 13 residues. A second PCR of 7 to 11 cycles used a sample-barcoded 5' primer and a J-beta primer mix. TCRdb fed the 5' RACE reads into MiXCR, producing one record per CDR3 protein. The sample contains some 1.1 million distinct CDR3 sequences, less than 45% of which appear only once. The chain uses TRBV24-1 and TRBJ2-2; 7 bases map to TRBD1. The sequence came from a man between 18 and 29 years old in good health. The material sequenced was blood. Written as DNA, the CDR3 is TGTGCCACCATGGGACAGACCACCGGGGAGCTGTTTTTT. This codes for CATMGQTTGELFF.